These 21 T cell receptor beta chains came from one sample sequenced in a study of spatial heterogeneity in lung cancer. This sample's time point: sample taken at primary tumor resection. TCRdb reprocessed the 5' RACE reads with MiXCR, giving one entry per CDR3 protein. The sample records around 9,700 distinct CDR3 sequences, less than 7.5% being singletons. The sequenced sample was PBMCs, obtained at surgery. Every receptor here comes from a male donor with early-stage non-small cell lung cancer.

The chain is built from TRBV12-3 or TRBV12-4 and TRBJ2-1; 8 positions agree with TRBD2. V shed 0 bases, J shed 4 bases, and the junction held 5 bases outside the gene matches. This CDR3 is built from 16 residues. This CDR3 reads CASSLAGTSLYNEQFF. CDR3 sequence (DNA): TGTGCCAGCAGTTTAGCGGGGACTAGTCTGTACAATGAGCAGTTCTTC.

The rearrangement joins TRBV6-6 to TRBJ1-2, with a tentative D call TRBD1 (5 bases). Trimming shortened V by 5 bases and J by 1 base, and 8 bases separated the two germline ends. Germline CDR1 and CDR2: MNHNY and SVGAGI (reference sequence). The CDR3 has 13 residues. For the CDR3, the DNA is TGTGCCAGCAGTATGACAGATAACTATGGCTACACCTTC. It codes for CASSMTDNYGYTF.

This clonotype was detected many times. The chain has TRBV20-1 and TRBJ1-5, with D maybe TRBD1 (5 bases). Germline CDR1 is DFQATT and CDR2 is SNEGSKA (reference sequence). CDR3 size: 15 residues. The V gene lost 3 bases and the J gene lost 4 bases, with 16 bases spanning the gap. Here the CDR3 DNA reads TGCAGTGCTAGGGCTTGGGGGGACGGAAATCAGCCCCAGCATTTT. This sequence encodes CSARAWGDGNQPQHF.

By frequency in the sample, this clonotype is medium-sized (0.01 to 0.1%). CDR3 DNA sequence: TGCGCCAGCAGCTTGGAGGGCGGAGACACAGATACGCAGTATTTT. Protein product: CASSLEGGDTDTQYF. J is TRBJ2-3 and V is TRBV5-1; D is unclear. Germline V lookup: CDR1 SGHRS, CDR2 YFSETQ. V lost 0 bases and J lost 2, with 10 bases in between. The CDR3 has 15 amino acids.

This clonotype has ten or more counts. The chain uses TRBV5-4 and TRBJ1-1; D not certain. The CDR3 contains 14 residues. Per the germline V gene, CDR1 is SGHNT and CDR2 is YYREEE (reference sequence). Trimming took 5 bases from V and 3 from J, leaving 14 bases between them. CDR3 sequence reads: CASRVHPRDTEAFF. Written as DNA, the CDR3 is TGTGCCAGCAGGGTCCATCCTAGGGACACTGAAGCTTTCTTT. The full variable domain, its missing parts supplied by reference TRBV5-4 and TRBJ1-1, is ETGVTQSPTHLIKTRGQQVTLRCSSQSGHNTVSWYQQALGQGPQFIFQYYREEENGRGNFPPRFSGLQFPNYSSELNVNALELDDSALYLCASRVHPRDTEAFFGQGTRLTVV.

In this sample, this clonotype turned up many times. The DNA for the CDR3 is TGTGCCAGCAGTACCCAGGGGTATAGCAATCAGCCCCAGCATTTT. It yields the protein CASSTQGYSNQPQHF. The rearrangement joins TRBV6-6 to TRBJ1-5, with D possibly TRBD1 on 6 matching bases. The CDR3 is 15 residues long. The germline V gene has CDR1 MNHNY and CDR2 SVGAGI (reference sequence). V lost 5 bases and J lost 0, with 11 bases in between.

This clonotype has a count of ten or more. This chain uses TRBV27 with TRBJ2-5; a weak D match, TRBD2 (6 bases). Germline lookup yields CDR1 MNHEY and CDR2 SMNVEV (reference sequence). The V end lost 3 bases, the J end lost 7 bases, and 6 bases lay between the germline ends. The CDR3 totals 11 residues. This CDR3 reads CASSLEGTQYF. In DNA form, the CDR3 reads TGTGCCAGCAGTTTGGAGGGGACCCAGTACTTC.

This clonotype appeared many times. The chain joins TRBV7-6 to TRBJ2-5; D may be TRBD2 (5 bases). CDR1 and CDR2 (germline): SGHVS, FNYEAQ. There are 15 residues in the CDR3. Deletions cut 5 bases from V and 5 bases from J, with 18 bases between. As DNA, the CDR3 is TGTGCCAGCAGCCCAGGACTCAACCCGGGTGAGACCCAGTACTTC. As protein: CASSPGLNPGETQYF.

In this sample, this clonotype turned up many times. The chain's CDR3 is CASSPAGTARSPLHF. The CDR3 DNA follows: TGTGCCAGCAGTCCCGCCGGGACGGCACGGTCACCCCTCCACTTT. The chain couples TRBV11-2 to TRBJ1-6; D might be TRBD1 (5 bases). Per germline, CDR1 SGHAT and CDR2 FQNNGV. The V end lost 6 bases, the J end lost 10 bases, and 19 bases lay between the germline ends. This CDR3 region has 15 residues.

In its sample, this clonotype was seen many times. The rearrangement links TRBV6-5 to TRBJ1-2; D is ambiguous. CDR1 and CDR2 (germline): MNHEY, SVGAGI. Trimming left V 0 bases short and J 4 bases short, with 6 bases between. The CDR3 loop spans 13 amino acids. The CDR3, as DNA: TGTGCCAGCAGTTACTCGGGAAGCTATGGCTACACCTTC. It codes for CASSYSGSYGYTF.

CDR3 sequence: CASRHSDQETQYF. CDR3 coding DNA: TGTGCCAGTAGACACTCGGACCAAGAGACCCAGTACTTC. The gene calls are TRBV19 and TRBJ2-5; D remains ambiguous. Trimming took 6 bases from V and 0 from J, leaving 8 bases between them. The CDR3 is 13 residues long. CDR1 and CDR2 (germline): LNHDA, SQIVND (reference sequence).

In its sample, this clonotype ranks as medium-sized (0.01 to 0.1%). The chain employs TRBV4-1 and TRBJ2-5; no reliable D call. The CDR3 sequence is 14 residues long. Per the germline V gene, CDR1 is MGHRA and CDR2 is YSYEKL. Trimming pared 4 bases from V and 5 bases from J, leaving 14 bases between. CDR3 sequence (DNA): TGCGCCAGCAGCCCCTTAGCCTCAGACGAGACCCAGTACTTC. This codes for CASSPLASDETQYF.

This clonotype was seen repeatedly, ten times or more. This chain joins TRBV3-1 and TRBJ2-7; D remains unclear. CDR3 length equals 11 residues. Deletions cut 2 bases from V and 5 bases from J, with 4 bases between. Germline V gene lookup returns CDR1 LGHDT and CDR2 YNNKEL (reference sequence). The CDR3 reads CASSQLDEQYF. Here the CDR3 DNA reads TGTGCCAGCAGCCAACTTGACGAGCAGTACTTC.

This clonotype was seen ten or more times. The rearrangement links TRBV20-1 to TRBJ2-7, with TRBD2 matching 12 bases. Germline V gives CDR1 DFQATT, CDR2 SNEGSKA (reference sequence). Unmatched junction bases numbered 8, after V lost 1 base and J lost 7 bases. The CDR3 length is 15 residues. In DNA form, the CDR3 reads TGCAGTGCTAGAGCTATCCTGGGACTAGCGGGTGAGCAGTACTTC. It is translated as CSARAILGLAGEQYF.

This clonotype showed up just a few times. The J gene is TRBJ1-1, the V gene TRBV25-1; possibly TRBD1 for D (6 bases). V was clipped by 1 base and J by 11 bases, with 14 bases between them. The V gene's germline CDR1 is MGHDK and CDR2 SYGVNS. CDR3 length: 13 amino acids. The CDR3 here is CASSESAWGAAFF. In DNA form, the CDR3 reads TGTGCCAGCAGTGAATCCGCCTGGGGGGCGGCTTTCTTT. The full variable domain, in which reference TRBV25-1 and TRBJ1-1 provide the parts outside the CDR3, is EADIYQTPRYLVIGTGKKITLECSQTMGHDKMYWYQQDPGMELHLIHYSYGVNSTEKGDLSSESTVSRIRTEHFPLTLESARPSHTSQYLCASSESAWGAAFFGQGTRLTVV.

CDR3 residues: CASSSILAGGLNEQFF. CDR3 coding DNA: TGTGCCAGCAGCTCCATACTAGCGGGAGGGCTCAATGAGCAGTTCTTC. The rearrangement links TRBV7-9 to TRBJ2-1, with 13 bases fitting TRBD2. The CDR3 consists of 16 residues. Germline CDR1 is SEHNR and CDR2 is FQNEAQ (reference sequence). The V gene end was trimmed by 4 bases and the J gene end by 6 bases; junction bases not matched to a gene: 6. The entire variable domain, with the rest obtained from reference TRBV7-9 and TRBJ2-1, is as follows: DTGVSQNPRHKITKRGQNVTFRCDPISEHNRLYWYRQTLGQGPEFLTYFQNEAQLEKSRLLSDRFSAERPKGSFSTLEIQRTEQGDSAMYLCASSSILAGGLNEQFFGPGTRLTVL.

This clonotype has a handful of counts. CDR3 protein: CASRAPGQDSNQPQHF. The CDR3 DNA follows: TGTGCCAGCAGAGCTCCGGGACAAGATAGCAATCAGCCCCAGCATTTT. The chain uses TRBV6-2 or TRBV6-3 and TRBJ1-5; D is possibly TRBD1 (6 bases). The germline CDR1 and CDR2 sequences are MNHEY and SVGEGT. Trimming pared 6 bases from V and 0 bases from J, leaving 15 bases between. This CDR3 has 16 amino acids.

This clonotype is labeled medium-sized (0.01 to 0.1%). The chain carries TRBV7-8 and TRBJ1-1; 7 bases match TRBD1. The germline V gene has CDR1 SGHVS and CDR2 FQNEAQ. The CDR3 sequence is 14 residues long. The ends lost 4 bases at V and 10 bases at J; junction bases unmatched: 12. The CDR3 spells CASSWAFQGVRAFF. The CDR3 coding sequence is TGTGCCAGCAGCTGGGCATTTCAGGGGGTAAGAGCTTTCTTT. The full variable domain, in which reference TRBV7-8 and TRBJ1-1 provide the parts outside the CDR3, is GAGVSQSPRYKVAKRGQDVALRCDPISGHVSLFWYQQALGQGPEFLTYFQNEAQLDKSGLPSDRFFAERPEGSVSTLKIQRTQQEDSAVYLCASSWAFQGVRAFFGQGTRLTVV.

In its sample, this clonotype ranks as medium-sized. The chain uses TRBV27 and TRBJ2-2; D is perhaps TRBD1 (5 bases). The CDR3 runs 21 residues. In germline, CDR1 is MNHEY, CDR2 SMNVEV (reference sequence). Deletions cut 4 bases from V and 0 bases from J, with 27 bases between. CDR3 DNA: TGTGCCAGCAGTTCCAAGCACCAGGGTTATTTTACGGACGCGAACACCGGGGAGCTGTTTTTT. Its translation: CASSSKHQGYFTDANTGELFF.

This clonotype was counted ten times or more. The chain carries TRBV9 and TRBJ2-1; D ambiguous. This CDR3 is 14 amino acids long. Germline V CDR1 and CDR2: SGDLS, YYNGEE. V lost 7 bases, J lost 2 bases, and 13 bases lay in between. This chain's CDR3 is CASGTVMPYNEQFF. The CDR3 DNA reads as TGTGCCAGCGGAACTGTGATGCCCTACAATGAGCAGTTCTTC.

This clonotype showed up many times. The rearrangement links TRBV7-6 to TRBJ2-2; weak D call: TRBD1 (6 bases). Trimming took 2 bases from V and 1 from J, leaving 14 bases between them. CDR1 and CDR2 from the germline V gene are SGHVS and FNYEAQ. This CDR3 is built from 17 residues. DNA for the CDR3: TGTGCCAGCAGCTTATGGTTTGGACAGCAGAACACCGGGGAGCTGTTTTTT. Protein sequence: CASSLWFGQQNTGELFF.